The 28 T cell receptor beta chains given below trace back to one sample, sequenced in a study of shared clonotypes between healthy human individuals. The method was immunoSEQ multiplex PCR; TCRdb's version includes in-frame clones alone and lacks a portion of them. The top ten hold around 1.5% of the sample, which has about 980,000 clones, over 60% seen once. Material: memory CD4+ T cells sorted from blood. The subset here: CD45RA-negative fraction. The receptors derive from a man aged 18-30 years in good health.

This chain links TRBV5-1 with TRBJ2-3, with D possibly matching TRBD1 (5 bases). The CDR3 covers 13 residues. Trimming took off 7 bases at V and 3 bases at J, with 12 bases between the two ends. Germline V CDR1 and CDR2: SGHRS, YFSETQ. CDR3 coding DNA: TGCGCCAGCCAGGGCAAAGAGACAGATACGCAGTATTTT. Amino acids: CASQGKETDTQYF.

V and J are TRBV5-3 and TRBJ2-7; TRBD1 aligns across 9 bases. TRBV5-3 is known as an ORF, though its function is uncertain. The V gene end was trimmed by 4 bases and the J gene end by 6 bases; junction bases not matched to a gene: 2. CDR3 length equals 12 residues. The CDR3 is CARSRGQGEQYF. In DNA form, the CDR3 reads TGTGCCAGAAGCCGGGGACAGGGCGAGCAGTACTTC.

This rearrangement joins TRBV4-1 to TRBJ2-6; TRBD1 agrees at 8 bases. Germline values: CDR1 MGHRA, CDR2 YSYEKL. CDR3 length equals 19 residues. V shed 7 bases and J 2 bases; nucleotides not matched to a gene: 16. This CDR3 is CASTSDLARGLAGANVLTF. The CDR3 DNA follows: TGCGCCAGCACCTCAGATTTGGCCAGGGGGCTGGCTGGGGCCAACGTCCTGACTTTC.

The CDR3 is CAWTHPGIETQYF. The CDR3, as DNA: TGTGCCTGGACCCACCCAGGGATAGAGACCCAGTACTTC. V gene TRBV30 combines with J gene TRBJ2-5; maybe TRBD1 (5 bases). Trimming took off 4 bases at V and 4 bases at J, with 13 bases between the two ends. The germline gives CDR1 GTSNPN, CDR2 SVGIG (reference sequence). The CDR3 length is 13 residues. Drawing the rest from reference TRBV30 and TRBJ2-5, the complete variable domain is SQTIHQWPATLVQPVGSPLSLECTVEGTSNPNLYWYRQAAGRGLQLLFYSVGIGQISSEVPQNLSASRPQDRQFILSSKKLLLSDSGFYLCAWTHPGIETQYFGPGTRLLVL.

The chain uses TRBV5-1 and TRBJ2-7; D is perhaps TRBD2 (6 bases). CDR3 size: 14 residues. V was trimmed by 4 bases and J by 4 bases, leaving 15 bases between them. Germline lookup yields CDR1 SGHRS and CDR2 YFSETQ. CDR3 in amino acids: CASSTPGLTYEQYF. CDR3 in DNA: TGCGCCAGCAGCACTCCGGGACTTACTTACGAGCAGTACTTC.

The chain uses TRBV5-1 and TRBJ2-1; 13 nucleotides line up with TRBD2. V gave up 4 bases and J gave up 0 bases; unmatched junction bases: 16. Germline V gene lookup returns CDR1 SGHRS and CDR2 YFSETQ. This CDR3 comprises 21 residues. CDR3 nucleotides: TGCGCCAGCAGCCATACAATAATGACTAGCGGGAGGACCAGCTCCTACAATGAGCAGTTCTTC. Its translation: CASSHTIMTSGRTSSYNEQFF.

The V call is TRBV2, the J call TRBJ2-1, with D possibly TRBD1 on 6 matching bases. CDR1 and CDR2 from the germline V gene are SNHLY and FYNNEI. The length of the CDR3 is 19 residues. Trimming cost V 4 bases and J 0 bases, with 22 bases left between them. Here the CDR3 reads CASSAPRDTRASSYNEQFF. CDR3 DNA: TGTGCCAGCAGTGCCCCACGGGACACAAGAGCGAGCTCCTACAATGAGCAGTTCTTC.

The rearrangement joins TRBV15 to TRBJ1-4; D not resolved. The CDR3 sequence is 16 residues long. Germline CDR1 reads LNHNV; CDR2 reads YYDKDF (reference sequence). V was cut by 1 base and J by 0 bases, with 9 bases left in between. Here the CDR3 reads CATSRVLQATNEKLFF. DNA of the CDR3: TGTGCCACCAGCAGAGTATTGCAGGCAACTAATGAAAAACTGTTTTTT.

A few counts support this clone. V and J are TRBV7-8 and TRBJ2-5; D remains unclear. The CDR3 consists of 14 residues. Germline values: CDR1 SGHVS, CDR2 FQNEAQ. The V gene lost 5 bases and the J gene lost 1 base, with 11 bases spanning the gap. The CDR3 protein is CASSPPPLQETQYF. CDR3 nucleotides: TGTGCCAGCAGCCCCCCACCCCTCCAAGAGACCCAGTACTTC. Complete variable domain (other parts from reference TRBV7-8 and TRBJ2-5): GAGVSQSPRYKVAKRGQDVALRCDPISGHVSLFWYQQALGQGPEFLTYFQNEAQLDKSGLPSDRFFAERPEGSVSTLKIQRTQQEDSAVYLCASSPPPLQETQYFGPGTRLLVL.

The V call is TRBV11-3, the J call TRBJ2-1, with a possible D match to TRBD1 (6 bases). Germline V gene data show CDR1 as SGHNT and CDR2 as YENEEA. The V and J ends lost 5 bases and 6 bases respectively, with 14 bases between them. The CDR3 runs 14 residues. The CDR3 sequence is CASSPRDKGNEQFF. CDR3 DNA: TGTGCCAGCAGCCCCCGGGACAAGGGCAATGAGCAGTTCTTC.

The CDR3 coding sequence is TGTGCCAGCAGCTTAGGGACAGGGTCCGGGGAGCTGTTTTTT. Protein product: CASSLGTGSGELFF. This chain joins TRBV7-2 and TRBJ2-2; TRBD1 aligns across 8 bases. The CDR3 has 14 residues. V shed 1 base, J shed 6 bases, and the junction held 1 base outside the gene matches. In germline, CDR1 is SGHTA, CDR2 FQGNSA. The entire variable domain, with the rest obtained from reference TRBV7-2 and TRBJ2-2, is as follows: GAGVSQSPSNKVTEKGKDVELRCDPISGHTALYWYRQSLGQGLEFLIYFQGNSAPDKSGLPSDRFSAERTGGSVSTLTIQRTQQEDSAVYLCASSLGTGSGELFFGEGSRLTVL.

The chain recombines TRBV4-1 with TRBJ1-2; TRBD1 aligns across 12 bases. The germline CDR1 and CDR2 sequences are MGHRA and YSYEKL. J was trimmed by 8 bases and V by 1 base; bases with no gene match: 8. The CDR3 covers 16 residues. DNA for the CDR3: TGCGCCAGCAGCCAAGTTGGGACAGGGGGCGTGGAAGGCTACACCTTC. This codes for CASSQVGTGGVEGYTF.

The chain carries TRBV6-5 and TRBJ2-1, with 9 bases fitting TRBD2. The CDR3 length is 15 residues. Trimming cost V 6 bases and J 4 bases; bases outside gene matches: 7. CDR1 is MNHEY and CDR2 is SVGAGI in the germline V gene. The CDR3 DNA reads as TGTGCCAGCAGGACTAGCGGTAACCCTTACAATGAGCAGTTCTTC. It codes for CASRTSGNPYNEQFF.

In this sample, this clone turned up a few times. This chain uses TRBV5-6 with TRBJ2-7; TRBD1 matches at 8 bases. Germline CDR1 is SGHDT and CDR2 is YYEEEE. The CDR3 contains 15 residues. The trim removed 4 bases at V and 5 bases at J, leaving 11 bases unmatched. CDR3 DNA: TGTGCCAGCAGCATCCCCGGGACAGGCGCCGACGAGCAGTACTTC. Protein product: CASSIPGTGADEQYF.

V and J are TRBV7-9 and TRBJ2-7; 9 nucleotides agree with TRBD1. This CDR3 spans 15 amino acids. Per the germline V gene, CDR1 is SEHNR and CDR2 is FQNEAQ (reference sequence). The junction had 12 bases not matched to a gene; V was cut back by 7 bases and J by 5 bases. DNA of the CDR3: TGTGCCAGCACCGTCGGGGACAGGGAAAAGGACGAGCAGTACTTC. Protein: CASTVGDREKDEQYF. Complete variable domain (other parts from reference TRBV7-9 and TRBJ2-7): DTGVSQNPRHKITKRGQNVTFRCDPISEHNRLYWYRQTLGQGPEFLTYFQNEAQLEKSRLLSDRFSAERPKGSFSTLEIQRTEQGDSAMYLCASTVGDREKDEQYFGPGTRLTVT.

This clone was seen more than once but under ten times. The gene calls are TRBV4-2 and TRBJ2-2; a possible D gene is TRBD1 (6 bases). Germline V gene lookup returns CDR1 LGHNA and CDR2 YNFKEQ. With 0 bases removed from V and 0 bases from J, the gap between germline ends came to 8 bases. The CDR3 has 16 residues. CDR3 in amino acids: CASSQDRGPNTGELFF. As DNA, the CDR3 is TGTGCCAGCAGCCAAGACAGGGGACCGAACACCGGGGAGCTGTTTTTT.

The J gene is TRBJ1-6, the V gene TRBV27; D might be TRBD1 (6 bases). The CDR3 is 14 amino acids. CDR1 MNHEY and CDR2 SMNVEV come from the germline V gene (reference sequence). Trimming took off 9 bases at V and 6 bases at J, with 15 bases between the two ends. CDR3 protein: CASGQGSFNSPLHF. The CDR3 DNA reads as TGTGCCAGTGGGCAGGGGAGTTTTAATTCACCCCTCCACTTT.

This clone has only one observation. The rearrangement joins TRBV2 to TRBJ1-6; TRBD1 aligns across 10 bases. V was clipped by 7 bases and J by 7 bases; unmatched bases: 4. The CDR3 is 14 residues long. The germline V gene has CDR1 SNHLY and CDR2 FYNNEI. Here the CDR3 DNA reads TGTGCCAGCACACAGGGACAGGGGAATTCACCCCTCCACTTT. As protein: CASTQGQGNSPLHF.

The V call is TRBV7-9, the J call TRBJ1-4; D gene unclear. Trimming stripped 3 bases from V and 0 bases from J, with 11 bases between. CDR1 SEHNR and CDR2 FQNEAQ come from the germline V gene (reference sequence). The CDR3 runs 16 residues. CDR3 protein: CASSFTGLATNEKLFF. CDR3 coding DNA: TGTGCCAGCAGCTTTACTGGGCTCGCAACTAATGAAAAACTGTTTTTT.

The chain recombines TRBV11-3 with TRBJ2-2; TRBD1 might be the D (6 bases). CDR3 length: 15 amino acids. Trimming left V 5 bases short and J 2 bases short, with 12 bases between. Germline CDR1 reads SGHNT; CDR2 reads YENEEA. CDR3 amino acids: CASSPGQLNTGELFF. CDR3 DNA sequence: TGTGCCAGCAGCCCGGGACAACTAAACACCGGGGAGCTGTTTTTT.

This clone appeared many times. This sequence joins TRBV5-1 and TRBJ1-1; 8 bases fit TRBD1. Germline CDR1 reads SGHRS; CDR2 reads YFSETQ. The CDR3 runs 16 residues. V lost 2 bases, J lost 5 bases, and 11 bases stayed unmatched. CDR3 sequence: CASSLNLGQGGTEAFF. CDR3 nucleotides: TGCGCCAGCAGCTTAAACCTCGGACAGGGAGGGACTGAAGCTTTCTTT.

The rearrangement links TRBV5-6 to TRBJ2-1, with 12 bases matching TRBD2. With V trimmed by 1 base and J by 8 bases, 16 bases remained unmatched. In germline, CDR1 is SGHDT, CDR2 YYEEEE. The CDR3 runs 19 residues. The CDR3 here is CASSLYATSGSRGPYEQFF. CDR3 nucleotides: TGTGCCAGCAGCTTGTATGCGACTAGCGGGAGTAGAGGTCCCTATGAGCAGTTCTTC.

CDR3 DNA: TGTGCCAGCATTTCGGCCACTGAAGCTTTCTTT. Translated, it gives CASISATEAFF. The chain carries TRBV28 and TRBJ1-1, with D unresolved. The length of the CDR3 is 11 residues. The ends were cut back, 7 bases at V and 4 bases at J, with 7 bases in the middle. CDR1 is MDHEN and CDR2 is SYDVKM in the germline V gene.

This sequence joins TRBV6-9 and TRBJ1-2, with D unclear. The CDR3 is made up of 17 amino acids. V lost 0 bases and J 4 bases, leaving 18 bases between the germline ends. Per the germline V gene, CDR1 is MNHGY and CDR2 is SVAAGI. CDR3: CASSYSPLRTEIYGYTF. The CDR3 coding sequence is TGTGCCAGCAGTTATTCCCCCCTTAGGACGGAGATCTATGGCTACACCTTC.

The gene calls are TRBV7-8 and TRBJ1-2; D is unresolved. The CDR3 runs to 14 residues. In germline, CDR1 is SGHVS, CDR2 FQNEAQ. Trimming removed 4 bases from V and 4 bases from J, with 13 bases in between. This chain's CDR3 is CASSSGRSPYGYTF. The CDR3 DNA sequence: TGTGCCAGCAGCTCCGGACGGAGCCCCTATGGCTACACCTTC.

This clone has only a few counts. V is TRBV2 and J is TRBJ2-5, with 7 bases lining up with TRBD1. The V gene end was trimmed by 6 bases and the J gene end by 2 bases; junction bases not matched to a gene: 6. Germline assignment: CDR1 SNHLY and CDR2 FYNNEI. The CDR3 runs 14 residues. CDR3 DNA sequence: TGTGCCAGCAGACTTGACAGGGTTCAAGAGACCCAGTACTTC. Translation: CASRLDRVQETQYF.

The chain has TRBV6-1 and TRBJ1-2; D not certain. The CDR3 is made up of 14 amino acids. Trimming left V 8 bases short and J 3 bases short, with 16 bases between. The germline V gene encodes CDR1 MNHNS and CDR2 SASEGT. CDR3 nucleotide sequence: TGTGCCAGCCTACTTCGCGTCGGGCACTATGGCTACACCTTC. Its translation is CASLLRVGHYGYTF.

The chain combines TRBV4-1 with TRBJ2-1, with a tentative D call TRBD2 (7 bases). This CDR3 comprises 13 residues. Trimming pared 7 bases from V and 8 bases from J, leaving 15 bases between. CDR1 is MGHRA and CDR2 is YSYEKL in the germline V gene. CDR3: CASIMGGADEQFF. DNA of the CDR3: TGCGCCAGCATAATGGGGGGGGCAGATGAGCAGTTCTTC.